Below, 5 T cell receptor beta chains from the same sample are listed, as sequenced in a study of kidney transplant recipient with SARS-CoV-2 infection. MiXCR, applied by TCRdb to the reads, yields one record per CDR3 protein. The table shows 200,000 to 250,000 distinct CDR3 sequences, with 29% occurring only once. The specimen comprised a blood sample, sampled at baseline and between days 110 and 120 from a kidney transplant recipient. Receptors were obtained from a male patient in his thirties who had COVID-19 and was a kidney transplant recipient. Some of the T cells may derive from the graft donor.

The sample holds many counts of this clonotype. The chain recombines TRBV25-1 with TRBJ1-2; D uncertain. The CDR3 spans 17 residues. Trimming stripped 5 bases from V and 4 bases from J, with 23 bases between. Germline CDR1 is MGHDK and CDR2 is SYGVNS. The CDR3 loop is CASSYPVELGKTYGYTF. The CDR3 coding sequence is TGTGCCAGCAGTTACCCCGTAGAACTGGGAAAGACCTATGGCTACACCTTC.

This clonotype was recorded at least ten times. The chain uses TRBV30 and TRBJ2-7; unclear D gene. The CDR3 contains 13 residues. Germline V gene data show CDR1 as GTSNPN and CDR2 as SVGIG (reference sequence). Trimming took 4 bases from V and 3 from J, leaving 13 bases between them. CDR3 nucleotide sequence: TGTGCCTGGAAACGTCTACAGAACTACGAGCAGTACTTC. Translating it yields CAWKRLQNYEQYF.

V and J are TRBV10-1 and TRBJ1-2; D gene uncertain. The CDR3 has 17 amino acids. V lost 4 bases and J lost 6, with 24 bases in between. The germline V gene has CDR1 WNHNN and CDR2 SYGVQD (reference sequence). Here the CDR3 reads CASSGLRRSRKTHGYTF. CDR3 bases: TGCGCCAGCAGTGGTCTGCGAAGATCGCGAAAGACCCATGGCTACACCTTC.

Many counts were recorded for this clonotype. The chain employs TRBV4-2 and TRBJ2-5; TRBD1 matches at 7 bases. The ends lost 4 bases at V and 5 bases at J; junction bases unmatched: 7. Germline V gene lookup returns CDR1 LGHNA and CDR2 YNFKEQ. This CDR3 has 14 residues. DNA for the CDR3: TGTGCCAGCAGCCTCACAGGGGTTGAGGAGACCCAGTACTTC. Residues: CASSLTGVEETQYF.

A remark on this clonotype: This may stem from a read error, because a much larger clone lies one nucleotide away. This rearrangement joins TRBV20-1 to TRBJ1-2, with TRBD1 as a possible D gene (6 bases). Germline V gives CDR1 DFQATT, CDR2 SNEGSKA (reference sequence). The CDR3 contains 15 residues. The ends were cut back, 2 bases at V and 4 bases at J, with 17 bases in the middle. The CDR3 nucleotides read TGCAGTGCTAGAAATCCCCAGGGGCTTACCTATGGCTACACCTTC. Amino acid sequence: CSARNPQGLTYGYTF.